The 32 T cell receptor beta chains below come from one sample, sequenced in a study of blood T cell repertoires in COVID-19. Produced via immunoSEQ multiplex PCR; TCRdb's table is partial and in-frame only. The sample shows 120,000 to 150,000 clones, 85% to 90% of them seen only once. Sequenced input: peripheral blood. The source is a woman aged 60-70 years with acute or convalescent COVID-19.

The CDR3 sequence is CARPAGQNTEAFF. CDR3 DNA: TGCGCCAGACCGGCAGGGCAGAACACTGAAGCTTTCTTT. The chain joins TRBV5-1 to TRBJ1-1, with a possible D match to TRBD1 (5 bases). Germline V gives CDR1 SGHRS, CDR2 YFSETQ. The CDR3 length is 13 residues. V was cut by 8 bases and J by 1 base, with 12 bases left in between.

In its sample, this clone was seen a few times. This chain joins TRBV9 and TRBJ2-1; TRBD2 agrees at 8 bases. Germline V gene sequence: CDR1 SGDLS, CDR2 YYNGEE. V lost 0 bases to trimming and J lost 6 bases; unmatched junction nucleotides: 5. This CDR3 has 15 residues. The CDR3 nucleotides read TGTGCCAGCAGCGTAGTGAGCGGGGGAGGCAATGAGCAGTTCTTC. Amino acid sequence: CASSVVSGGGNEQFF. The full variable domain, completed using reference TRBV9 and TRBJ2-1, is DSGVTQTPKHLITATGQRVTLRCSPRSGDLSVYWYQQSLDQGLQFLIQYYNGEERAKGNILERFSAQQFPDLHSELNLSSLELGDSALYFCASSVVSGGGNEQFFGPGTRLTVL.

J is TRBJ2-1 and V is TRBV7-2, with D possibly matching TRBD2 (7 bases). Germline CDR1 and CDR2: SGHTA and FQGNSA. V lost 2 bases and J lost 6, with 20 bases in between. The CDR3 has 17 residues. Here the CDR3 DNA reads TGTGCCAGCAGCTTACAGGGGCGGGGGCAGTCCGTCAATGAGCAGTTCTTC. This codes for CASSLQGRGQSVNEQFF.

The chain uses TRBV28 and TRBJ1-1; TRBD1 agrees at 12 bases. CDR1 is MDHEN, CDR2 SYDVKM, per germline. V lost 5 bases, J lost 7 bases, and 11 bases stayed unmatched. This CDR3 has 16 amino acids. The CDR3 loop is CASSQYTGTGGYEAFF. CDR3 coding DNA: TGTGCCAGCAGTCAATATACCGGGACAGGGGGCTATGAAGCTTTCTTT.

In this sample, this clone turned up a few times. CDR3 coding DNA: TGCGCCAGCAGCCCTCGGACTAGCACTAGCACAGATACGCAGTATTTT. This gives the protein CASSPRTSTSTDTQYF. The V gene is TRBV5-1, the J gene TRBJ2-3; 8 bases agree with TRBD2. Losses at the gene ends were 4 bases for V and 0 bases for J; bases not matched to a gene: 7. The germline gives CDR1 SGHRS, CDR2 YFSETQ. The CDR3 contains 16 residues.

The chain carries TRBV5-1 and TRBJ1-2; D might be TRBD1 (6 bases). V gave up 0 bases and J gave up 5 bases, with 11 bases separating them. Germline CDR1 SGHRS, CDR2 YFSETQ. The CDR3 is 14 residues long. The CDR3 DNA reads TGCGCCAGCAGCTTGGACAGGGTGAGGTATGGCTACACCTTC. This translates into CASSLDRVRYGYTF.

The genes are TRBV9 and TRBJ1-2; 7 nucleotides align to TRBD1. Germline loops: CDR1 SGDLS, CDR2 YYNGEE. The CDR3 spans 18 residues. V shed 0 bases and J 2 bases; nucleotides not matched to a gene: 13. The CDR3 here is CASSVDPTGVSVNYGYTF. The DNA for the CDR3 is TGTGCCAGCAGCGTAGACCCTACAGGGGTCTCCGTCAACTATGGCTACACCTTC.

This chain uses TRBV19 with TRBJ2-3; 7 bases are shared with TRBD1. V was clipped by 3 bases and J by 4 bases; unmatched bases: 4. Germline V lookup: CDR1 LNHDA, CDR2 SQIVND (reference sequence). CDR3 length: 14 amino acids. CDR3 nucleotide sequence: TGTGCCAGTAGTATCCGGACAGGCGCAGATACGCAGTATTTT. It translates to CASSIRTGADTQYF.

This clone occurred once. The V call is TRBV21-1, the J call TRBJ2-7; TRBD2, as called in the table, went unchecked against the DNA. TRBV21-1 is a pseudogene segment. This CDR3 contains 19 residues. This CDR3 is CASSKRLKDLRGARIEQYF. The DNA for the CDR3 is TGTGCCAGCAGCAAACGACTGAAGGATCTCCGCGGGGCCAGAATCGAGCAGTACTTC.

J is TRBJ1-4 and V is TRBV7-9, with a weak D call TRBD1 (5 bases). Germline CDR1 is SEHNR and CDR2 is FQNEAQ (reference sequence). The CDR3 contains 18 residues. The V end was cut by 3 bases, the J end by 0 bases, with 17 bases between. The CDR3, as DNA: TGTGCCAGCAGCTTGGCCCTGGGACTCTCTTCAACTAATGAAAAACTGTTTTTT. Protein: CASSLALGLSSTNEKLFF. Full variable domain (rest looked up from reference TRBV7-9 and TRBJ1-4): DTGVSQNPRHKITKRGQNVTFRCDPISEHNRLYWYRQTLGQGPEFLTYFQNEAQLEKSRLLSDRFSAERPKGSFSTLEIQRTEQGDSAMYLCASSLALGLSSTNEKLFFGSGTQLSVL.

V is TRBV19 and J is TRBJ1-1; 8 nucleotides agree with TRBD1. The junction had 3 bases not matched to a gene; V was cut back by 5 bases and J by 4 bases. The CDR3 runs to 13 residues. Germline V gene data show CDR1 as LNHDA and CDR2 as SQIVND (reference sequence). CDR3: CASSSQGATEAFF. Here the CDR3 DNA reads TGTGCCAGTAGTTCCCAGGGGGCCACTGAAGCTTTCTTT. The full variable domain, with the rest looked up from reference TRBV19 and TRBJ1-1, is DGGITQSPKYLFRKEGQNVTLSCEQNLNHDAMYWYRQDPGQGLRLIYYSQIVNDFQKGDIAEGYSVSREKKESFPLTVTSAQKNPTAFYLCASSSQGATEAFFGQGTRLTVV.

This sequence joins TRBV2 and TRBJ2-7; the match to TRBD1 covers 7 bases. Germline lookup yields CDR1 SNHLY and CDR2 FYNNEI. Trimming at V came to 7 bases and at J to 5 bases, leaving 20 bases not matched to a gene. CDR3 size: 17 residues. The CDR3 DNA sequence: TGTGCCAGCAACTACTTCGGGACAGTTCAAATTGGGGACGAGCAGTACTTC. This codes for CASNYFGTVQIGDEQYF. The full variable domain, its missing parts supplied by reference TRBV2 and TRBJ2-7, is EPEVTQTPSHQVTQMGQEVILRCVPISNHLYFYWYRQILGQKVEFLVSFYNNEISEKSEIFDDQFSVERPDGSNFTLKIRSTKLEDSAMYFCASNYFGTVQIGDEQYFGPGTRLTVT.

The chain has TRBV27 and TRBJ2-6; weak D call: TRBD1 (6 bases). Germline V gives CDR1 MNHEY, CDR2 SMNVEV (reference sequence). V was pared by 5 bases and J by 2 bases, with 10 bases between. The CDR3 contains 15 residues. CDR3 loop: CASSINRAGANVLTF. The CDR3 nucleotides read TGTGCCAGCAGTATCAACAGGGCTGGGGCCAACGTCCTGACTTTC.

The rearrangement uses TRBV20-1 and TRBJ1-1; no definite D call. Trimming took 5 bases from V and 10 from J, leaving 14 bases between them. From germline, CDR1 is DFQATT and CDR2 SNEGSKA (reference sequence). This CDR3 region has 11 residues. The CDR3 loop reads CSARGRVTAFF. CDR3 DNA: TGCAGTGCTCGAGGGAGGGTTACAGCTTTCTTT.

The CDR3 loop is CAWSVQGTYGYTF. In DNA form, the CDR3 reads TGTGCCTGGAGTGTACAGGGGACCTATGGCTACACCTTC. V usage is TRBV30 and J usage is TRBJ1-2; 7 nucleotides match TRBD1. V lost 0 bases and J lost 4; bases outside the gene matches: 2. CDR1 is GTSNPN and CDR2 is SVGIG in the germline V gene (reference sequence). This CDR3 has 13 amino acids.

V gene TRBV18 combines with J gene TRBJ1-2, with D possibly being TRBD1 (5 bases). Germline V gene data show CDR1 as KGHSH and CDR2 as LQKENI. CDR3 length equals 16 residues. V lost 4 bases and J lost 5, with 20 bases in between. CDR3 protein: CASSRLGDSRSYGYTF. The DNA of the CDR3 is TGTGCCAGCTCACGACTTGGGGACTCCCGATCTTATGGCTACACCTTC.

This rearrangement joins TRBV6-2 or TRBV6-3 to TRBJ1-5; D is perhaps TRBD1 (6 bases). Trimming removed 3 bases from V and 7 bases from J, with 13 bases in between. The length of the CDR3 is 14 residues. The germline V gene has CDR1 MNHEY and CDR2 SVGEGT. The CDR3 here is CASSYFAGAQPQHF. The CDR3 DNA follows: TGTGCCAGCAGTTATTTCGCAGGGGCCCAGCCCCAGCATTTT.

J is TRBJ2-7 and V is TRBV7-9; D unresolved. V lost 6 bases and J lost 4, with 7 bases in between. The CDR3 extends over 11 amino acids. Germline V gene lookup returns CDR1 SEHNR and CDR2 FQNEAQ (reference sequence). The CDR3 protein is CASSSTYEQYF. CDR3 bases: TGTGCCAGCAGTTCAACTTACGAGCAGTACTTC. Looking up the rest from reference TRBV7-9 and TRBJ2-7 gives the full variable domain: DTGVSQNPRHKITKRGQNVTFRCDPISEHNRLYWYRQTLGQGPEFLTYFQNEAQLEKSRLLSDRFSAERPKGSFSTLEIQRTEQGDSAMYLCASSSTYEQYFGPGTRLTVT.

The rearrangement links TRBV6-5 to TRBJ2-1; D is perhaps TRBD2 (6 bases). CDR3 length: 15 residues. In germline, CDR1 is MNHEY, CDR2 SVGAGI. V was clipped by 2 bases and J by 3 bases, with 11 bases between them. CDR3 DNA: TGTGCCAGCAGTTACCGGGGGTACAGCTACAATGAGCAGTTCTTC. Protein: CASSYRGYSYNEQFF.

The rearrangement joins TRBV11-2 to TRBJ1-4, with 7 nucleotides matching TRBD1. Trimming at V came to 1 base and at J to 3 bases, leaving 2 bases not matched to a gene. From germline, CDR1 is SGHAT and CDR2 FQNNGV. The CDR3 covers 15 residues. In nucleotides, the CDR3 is TGTGCCAGCAGCTTAGGAACAGGGGCTAATGAAAAACTGTTTTTT. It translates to CASSLGTGANEKLFF.

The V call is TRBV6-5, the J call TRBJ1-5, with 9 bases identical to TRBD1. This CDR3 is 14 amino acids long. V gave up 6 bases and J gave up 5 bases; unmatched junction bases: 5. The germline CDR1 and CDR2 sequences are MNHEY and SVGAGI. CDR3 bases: TGTGCCAGCAGCCAAGACAGGGGGGATCAGCCCCAGCATTTT. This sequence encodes CASSQDRGDQPQHF.

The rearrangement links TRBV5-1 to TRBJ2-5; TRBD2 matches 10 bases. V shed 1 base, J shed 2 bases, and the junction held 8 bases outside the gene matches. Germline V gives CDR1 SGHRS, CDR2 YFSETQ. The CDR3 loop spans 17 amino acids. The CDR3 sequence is CASSLMIAGGRQETQYF. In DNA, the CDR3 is TGCGCCAGCAGCTTGATGATAGCGGGGGGAAGGCAAGAGACCCAGTACTTC.

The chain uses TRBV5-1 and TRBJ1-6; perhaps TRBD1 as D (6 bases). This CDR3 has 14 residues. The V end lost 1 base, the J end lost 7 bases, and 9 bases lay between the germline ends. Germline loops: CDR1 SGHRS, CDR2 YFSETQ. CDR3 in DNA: TGCGCCAGCAGCTTGTGGACAGACAATTCACCCCTCCACTTT. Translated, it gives CASSLWTDNSPLHF.

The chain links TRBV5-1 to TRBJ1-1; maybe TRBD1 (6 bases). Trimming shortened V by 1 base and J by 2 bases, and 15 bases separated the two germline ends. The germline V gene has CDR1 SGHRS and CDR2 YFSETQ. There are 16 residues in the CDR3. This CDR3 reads CASSLTTGTLNTEAFF. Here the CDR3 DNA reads TGCGCCAGCAGCTTGACGACAGGAACACTAAACACTGAAGCTTTCTTT. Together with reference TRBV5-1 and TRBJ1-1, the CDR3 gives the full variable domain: KAGVTQTPRYLIKTRGQQVTLSCSPISGHRSVSWYQQTPGQGLQFLFEYFSETQRNKGNFPGRFSGRQFSNSRSEMNVSTLELGDSALYLCASSLTTGTLNTEAFFGQGTRLTVV.

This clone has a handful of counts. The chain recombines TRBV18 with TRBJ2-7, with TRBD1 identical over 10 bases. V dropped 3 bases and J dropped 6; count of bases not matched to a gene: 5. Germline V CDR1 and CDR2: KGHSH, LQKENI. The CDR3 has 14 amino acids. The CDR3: CASSPDRGVGEQYF. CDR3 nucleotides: TGTGCCAGCTCACCGGACAGGGGGGTAGGCGAGCAGTACTTC.

The CDR3 spells CASSLAGQGYGYTF. The CDR3 DNA sequence: TGTGCCAGCAGCTTGGCGGGACAGGGGTATGGCTACACCTTC. The V and J genes are TRBV7-9 and TRBJ1-2; 10 bases align to TRBD1. V shed 3 bases and J 5 bases; nucleotides not matched to a gene: 3. Germline assignment: CDR1 SEHNR and CDR2 FQNEAQ (reference sequence). This CDR3 spans 14 amino acids.

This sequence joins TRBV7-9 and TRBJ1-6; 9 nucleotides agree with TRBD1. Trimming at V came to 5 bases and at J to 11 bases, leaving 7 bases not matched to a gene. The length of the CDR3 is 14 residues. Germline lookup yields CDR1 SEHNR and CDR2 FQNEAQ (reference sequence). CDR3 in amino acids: CASSKDRGGPPLHF. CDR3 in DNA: TGTGCCAGCAGCAAGGACAGGGGAGGACCACCCCTCCACTTT.

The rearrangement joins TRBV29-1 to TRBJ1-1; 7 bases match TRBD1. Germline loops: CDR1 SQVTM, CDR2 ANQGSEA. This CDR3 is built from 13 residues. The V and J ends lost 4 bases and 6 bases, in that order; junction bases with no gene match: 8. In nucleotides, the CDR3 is TGCAGCGTTGGCCATACAGGGGCCCCTGAAGCTTTCTTT. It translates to CSVGHTGAPEAFF.

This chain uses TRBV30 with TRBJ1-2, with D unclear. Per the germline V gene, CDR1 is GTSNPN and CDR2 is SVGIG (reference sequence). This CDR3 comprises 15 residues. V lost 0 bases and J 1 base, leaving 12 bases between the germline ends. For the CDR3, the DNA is TGTGCCTGGAGTGTTTTCCTTGGCCGTAACTATGGCTACACCTTC. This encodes CAWSVFLGRNYGYTF.

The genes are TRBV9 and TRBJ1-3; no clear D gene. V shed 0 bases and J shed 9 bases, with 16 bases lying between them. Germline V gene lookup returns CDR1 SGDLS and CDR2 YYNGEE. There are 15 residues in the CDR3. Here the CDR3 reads CASSVGLESVVTIYF. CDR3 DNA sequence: TGTGCCAGCAGCGTAGGGCTGGAGTCGGTGGTCACCATATATTTT. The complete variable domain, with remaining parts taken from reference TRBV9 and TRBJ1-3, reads DSGVTQTPKHLITATGQRVTLRCSPRSGDLSVYWYQQSLDQGLQFLIQYYNGEERAKGNILERFSAQQFPDLHSELNLSSLELGDSALYFCASSVGLESVVTIYFGEGSWLTVV.

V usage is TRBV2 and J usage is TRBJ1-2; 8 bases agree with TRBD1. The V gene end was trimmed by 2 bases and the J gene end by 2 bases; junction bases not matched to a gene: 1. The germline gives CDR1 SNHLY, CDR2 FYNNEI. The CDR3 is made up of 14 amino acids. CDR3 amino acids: CASSEQGANYGYTF. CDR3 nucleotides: TGTGCCAGCAGTGAACAGGGGGCGAACTATGGCTACACCTTC.

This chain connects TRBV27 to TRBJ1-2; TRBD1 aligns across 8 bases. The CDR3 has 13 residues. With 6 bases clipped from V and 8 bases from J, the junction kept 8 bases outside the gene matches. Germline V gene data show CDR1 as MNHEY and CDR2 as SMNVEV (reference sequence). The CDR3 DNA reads TGTGCCAGCAGCCTATACAGGGGGGGAGGCTACACCTTC. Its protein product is CASSLYRGGGYTF.